One and the same sample provided the 20 T cell receptor beta chains below, sequenced in a study of blood T cell repertoires in COVID-19. The data were produced by immunoSEQ multiplex PCR, yet TCRdb's version contains in-frame clones alone and is incomplete. The sample yields roughly 70,000 clones, around 88% seen once. The source material was peripheral blood. The receptors were gathered from a woman between 65 and 79 years old with acute or convalescent COVID-19.

CDR3 nucleotides: TGTGCCAGCAATAATCGGGGGTATAATTCACCCCTCCACTTT. Translation: CASNNRGYNSPLHF. The chain carries TRBV2 and TRBJ1-6; TRBD1 is a possible D gene (5 bases). This CDR3 has 14 residues. Per the germline V gene, CDR1 is SNHLY and CDR2 is FYNNEI. V lost 7 bases to trimming and J lost 4 bases, with 11 bases between them.

This rearrangement joins TRBV5-1 to TRBJ2-1; 12 bases are a match to TRBD2. CDR1 SGHRS and CDR2 YFSETQ come from the germline V gene. The CDR3 spans 17 residues. The trim removed 0 bases at V and 2 bases at J, leaving 3 bases unmatched. CDR3 protein: CASSLATSGGPYNEQFF. The DNA of the CDR3 is TGCGCCAGCAGCTTGGCGACTAGCGGGGGCCCCTACAATGAGCAGTTCTTC.

The chain combines TRBV28 with TRBJ1-6, with D tentatively TRBD1 (5 bases). Germline V CDR1 and CDR2: MDHEN, SYDVKM. This CDR3 is built from 16 residues. The V and J ends lost 7 bases and 0 bases respectively, with 13 bases between them. Here the CDR3 reads CASTPDTRSYNSPLHF. In nucleotides, the CDR3 is TGTGCCAGCACCCCGGACACGCGCTCCTATAATTCACCCCTCCACTTT. The full variable domain, rest sourced from reference TRBV28 and TRBJ1-6, is DVKVTQSSRYLVKRTGEKVFLECVQDMDHENMFWYRQDPGLGLRLIYFSYDVKMKEKGDIPEGYSVSREKKERFSLILESASTNQTSMYLCASTPDTRSYNSPLHFGNGTRLTVT.

The chain uses TRBV4-1 and TRBJ2-1; 8 positions agree with TRBD2. Germline CDR1 MGHRA, CDR2 YSYEKL. V trimming: 3 bases; J trimming: 5 bases; junction bases outside the gene matches: 6. The CDR3 has 15 amino acids. The CDR3 loop reads CASSHLLLADNEQFF. The CDR3 DNA follows: TGCGCCAGCAGCCATTTATTACTAGCGGACAATGAGCAGTTCTTC.

The chain carries TRBV27 and TRBJ1-2; D perhaps matches TRBD1 (5 bases). Germline lookup yields CDR1 MNHEY and CDR2 SMNVEV (reference sequence). The CDR3 sequence is 13 residues long. Trimming took off 7 bases at V and 8 bases at J, with 17 bases between the two ends. CDR3 in DNA: TGTGCCAGCACCCCAAGGACATTTGAAGGCTACACCTTC. This codes for CASTPRTFEGYTF.

J is TRBJ1-1 and V is TRBV28; possible D gene TRBD1, 6 bases. Trimming took 8 bases from V and 0 from J, leaving 13 bases between them. CDR1 and CDR2 from the germline V gene are MDHEN and SYDVKM. This CDR3 region has 14 residues. The CDR3 reads CASSGAYMNTEAFF. CDR3 DNA: TGTGCCAGCTCAGGGGCCTACATGAACACTGAAGCTTTCTTT.

The genes are TRBV12-3 or TRBV12-4 and TRBJ1-2; D gene ambiguous. The V and J ends lost 5 bases and 6 bases respectively, with 10 bases between them. This CDR3 region has 12 residues. The CDR3 bases are TGTGCCAGCAGTCTTCGTACTGATGGCTACACCTTC. Translating gives CASSLRTDGYTF.

CDR3 residues: CASRPGLAGPRGLTDTQYF. CDR3 DNA: TGCGCCAGCAGACCGGGACTAGCGGGACCCCGGGGGCTCACAGATACGCAGTATTTT. J is TRBJ2-3 and V is TRBV10-2; 13 bases agree with TRBD2. The germline gives CDR1 WSHSY, CDR2 SAAADI. With V trimmed by 6 bases and J by 2 bases, 14 bases remained unmatched. The CDR3 covers 19 residues.

This clone appeared once. The chain couples TRBV28 to TRBJ1-5; 7 bases align to TRBD1. V trimming: 3 bases; J trimming: 7 bases; junction bases outside the gene matches: 6. Germline CDR1 is MDHEN and CDR2 is SYDVKM. The CDR3 is 14 amino acids. Here the CDR3 DNA reads TGTGCCAGCAGTTTTGGACAGGTACGACAGCCCCAGCATTTT. Protein: CASSFGQVRQPQHF.

CDR3 nucleotides: TGTGCCAGCAGCTTAGGAGATACCGGGGAGCTGTTTTTT. It specifies CASSLGDTGELFF. The gene calls are TRBV7-2 and TRBJ2-2; D is unclear. Germline V gene sequence: CDR1 SGHTA, CDR2 FQGNSA. The germline V and J ends were trimmed by 1 base and 5 bases, with 5 bases remaining between them. The CDR3 loop spans 13 amino acids.

The chain couples TRBV5-3 to TRBJ1-2, with 12 bases aligning to TRBD1. TRBV5-3 is given ORF status, its function remaining uncertain. The junction had 10 bases not matched to a gene; V was cut back by 0 bases and J by 4 bases. CDR3 size: 18 residues. The CDR3 DNA reads as TGTGCCAGAAGCTTGGCTTCGGGACAGGGGGCAAGAGTCTATGGCTACACCTTC. As protein: CARSLASGQGARVYGYTF.

The V call is TRBV3-1 (or the pseudogene TRBV3-2), the J call TRBJ1-4, with 7 bases aligning to TRBD1. The CDR3 contains 12 residues. From germline, CDR1 is LGHDT and CDR2 YNNKEL (reference sequence). The trim removed 3 bases at V and 12 bases at J, leaving 4 bases unmatched. The CDR3 is CASSQGTGELFF. The CDR3 bases are TGTGCCAGCAGCCAGGGTACAGGGGAACTGTTTTTT.

The chain couples TRBV28 to TRBJ2-7, with 7 nucleotides matching TRBD1. There are 17 residues in the CDR3. With 5 bases clipped from V and 3 bases from J, the junction kept 16 bases outside the gene matches. Per the germline V gene, CDR1 is MDHEN and CDR2 is SYDVKM. CDR3: CASSPYKGGGLVYEQYF. The CDR3 nucleotides read TGTGCCAGCAGTCCATATAAAGGGGGCGGACTTGTCTACGAGCAGTACTTC.

V gene TRBV30 combines with J gene TRBJ1-4; 7 bases match TRBD1. CDR1 and CDR2 from the germline V gene are GTSNPN and SVGIG (reference sequence). The ends lost 5 bases at V and 1 base at J; junction bases unmatched: 4. CDR3 size: 14 residues. DNA for the CDR3: TGTGCCTGGGAGAGGACAGGAACTAATGAAAAACTGTTTTTT. It codes for CAWERTGTNEKLFF.

This chain connects TRBV12-3 or TRBV12-4 to TRBJ1-2; unclear D gene. The CDR3 is 12 amino acids. V lost 3 bases to trimming and J lost 8 bases, with 10 bases between them. The DNA of the CDR3 is TGTGCCAGCAGTTTGAGGTACTTCGGCTACACCTTC. It translates to CASSLRYFGYTF.

The chain carries TRBV7-2 and TRBJ1-2; weak D call: TRBD1 (6 bases). Germline V lookup: CDR1 SGHTA, CDR2 FQGNSA. The CDR3 has 15 residues. Trimming shortened V by 5 bases and J by 5 bases, and 18 bases separated the two germline ends. The chain's CDR3 is CASSAGQSTRYGYTF. The DNA for the CDR3 is TGTGCCAGCAGCGCCGGACAGTCTACTAGGTATGGCTACACCTTC.

This clone was picked up one time. V usage is TRBV28 and J usage is TRBJ1-4; 7 nucleotides align to TRBD1. The CDR3 loop spans 17 amino acids. Germline CDR1 is MDHEN and CDR2 is SYDVKM. V gave up 5 bases and J gave up 12 bases; unmatched junction bases: 21. The CDR3 DNA is TGTGCCAGCAGTCAAGGGACAGAAAGGTGGGAGTGGCGGGAACTGTTTTTT. Its protein is CASSQGTERWEWRELFF. Together with reference TRBV28 and TRBJ1-4, the CDR3 gives the full variable domain: DVKVTQSSRYLVKRTGEKVFLECVQDMDHENMFWYRQDPGLGLRLIYFSYDVKMKEKGDIPEGYSVSREKKERFSLILESASTNQTSMYLCASSQGTERWEWRELFFGSGTQLSVL.

This chain links TRBV18 with TRBJ1-1, with TRBD1 matching 12 bases. The CDR3 extends over 16 amino acids. With 4 bases clipped from V and 2 bases from J, the junction kept 5 bases outside the gene matches. From germline, CDR1 is KGHSH and CDR2 LQKENI. The CDR3 reads CASSLGTGGLNTEAFF. CDR3 nucleotide sequence: TGTGCCAGCTCACTTGGGACAGGGGGCCTCAACACTGAAGCTTTCTTT.

This CDR3 is CASRDGNTDTQYF. The CDR3 DNA is TGTGCCAGCAGGGACGGGAACACAGATACGCAGTATTTT. V usage is TRBV6-6 and J usage is TRBJ2-3, with D perhaps TRBD2 (5 bases). Deletions cut 6 bases from V and 2 bases from J, with 9 bases between. Germline V lookup: CDR1 MNHNY, CDR2 SVGAGI (reference sequence). The CDR3 contains 13 residues.

The genes are TRBV6-1 and TRBJ2-7; 7 bases agree with TRBD2. V was pared by 3 bases and J by 3 bases, with 8 bases of the junction left unmatched. The germline gives CDR1 MNHNS, CDR2 SASEGT. The CDR3 sequence is 15 residues long. CDR3 in amino acids: CASSEPGGINYEQYF. CDR3 bases: TGTGCCAGCAGTGAGCCCGGGGGGATAAACTACGAGCAGTACTTC.